This TCR beta chain was recorded in a study of blood T cell repertoires in COVID-19. In the study overall: Spain, Italy and the United States supplied samples that represented acute and convalescent COVID-19. In each case, the material was cDNA or gDNA derived from T cells, B-cell-depleted T cells, or PBMCs.

As handled by the study authors: It was from reference gene primer amplification that nucleated cell counts were estimated. The method was immunoSEQ multiplex PCR; TCRdb's version includes in-frame clones alone and lacks a portion of them. The V and J calls and clone size come from that table; D and trimming were worked out from the DNA. The sample includes about 250,000 clones, around nine tenths of them seen just once. Germline V gene lookup returns CDR1 LGHNA and CDR2 YNFKEQ. Unmatched junction bases numbered 7, after V lost 3 bases and J lost 3 bases. The CDR3 consists of 15 residues. The gene calls are TRBV4-2 and TRBJ1-1; the match to TRBD1 covers 7 bases. Sequencing was performed on peripheral blood. The receptor was isolated from a woman aged 60-75 years who had recovered from COVID-19. The CDR3 loop reads CASSQANRGYTEAFF. CDR3 nucleotides: TGTGCCAGCAGCCAGGCAAACAGGGGTTACACTGAAGCTTTCTTT.